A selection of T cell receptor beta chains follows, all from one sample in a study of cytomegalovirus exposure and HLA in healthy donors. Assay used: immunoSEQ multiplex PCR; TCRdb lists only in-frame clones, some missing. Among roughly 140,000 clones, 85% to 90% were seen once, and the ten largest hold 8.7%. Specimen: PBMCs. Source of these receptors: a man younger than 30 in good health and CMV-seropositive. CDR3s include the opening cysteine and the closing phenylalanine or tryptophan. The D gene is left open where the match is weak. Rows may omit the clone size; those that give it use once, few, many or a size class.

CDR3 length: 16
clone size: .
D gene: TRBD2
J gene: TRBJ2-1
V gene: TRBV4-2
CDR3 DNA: TGTGCCAGCAGCCAAGGAAGCGGGAGGGCCAACAATGAGCAGTTCTTC
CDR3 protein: CASSQGSGRANNEQFF

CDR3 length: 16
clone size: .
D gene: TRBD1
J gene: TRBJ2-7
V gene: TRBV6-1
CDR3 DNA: TGTGCCAGCAGTGCGCGACCGGGACAGGGGTACTACGAGCAGTACTTC
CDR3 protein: CASSARPGQGYYEQYF

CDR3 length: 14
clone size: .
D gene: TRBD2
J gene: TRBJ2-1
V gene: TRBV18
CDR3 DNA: TGTGCCAGCTCACCTCTTGCGGGAGCTGTTGAGCAGTTCTTC
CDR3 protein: CASSPLAGAVEQFF

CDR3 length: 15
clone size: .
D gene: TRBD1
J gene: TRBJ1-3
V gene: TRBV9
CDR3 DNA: TGTGCCAGCAGCCCCCGGACAGGGGCAGTATACACCATATATTTT
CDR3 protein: CASSPRTGAVYTIYF

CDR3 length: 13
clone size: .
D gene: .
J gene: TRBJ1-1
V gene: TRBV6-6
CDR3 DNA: TGTGCCAGCAGTTACATACTCAACACTGAAGCTTTCTTT
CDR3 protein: CASSYILNTEAFF

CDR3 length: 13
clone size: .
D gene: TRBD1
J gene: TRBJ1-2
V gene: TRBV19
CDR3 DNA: TGTGCCAGTAGTATGGGGAACAGGGGCGGCTACACCTTC
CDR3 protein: CASSMGNRGGYTF

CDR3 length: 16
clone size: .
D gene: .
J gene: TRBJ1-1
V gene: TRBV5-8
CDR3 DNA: TGTGCCAGCAGCTTCGAAGGACAATTTTGGGACACTGAAGCTTTCTTT
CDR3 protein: CASSFEGQFWDTEAFF

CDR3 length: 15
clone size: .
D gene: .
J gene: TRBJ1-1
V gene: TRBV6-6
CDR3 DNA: TGTGCCAGCAGTTACCAGGGGCAGACGAACACTGAAGCTTTCTTT
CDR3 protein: CASSYQGQTNTEAFF

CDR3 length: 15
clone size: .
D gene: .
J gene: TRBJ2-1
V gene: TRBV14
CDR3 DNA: TGTGCCAGCAGCCAAGTCCTGGACACCTACAATGAGCAGTTCTTC
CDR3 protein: CASSQVLDTYNEQFF

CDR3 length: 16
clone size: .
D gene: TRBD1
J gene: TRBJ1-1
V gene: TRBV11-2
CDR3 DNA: TGTGCCAGCAGCCAAGTTAGGGGACAGCGAAACACTGAAGCTTTCTTT
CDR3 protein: CASSQVRGQRNTEAFF

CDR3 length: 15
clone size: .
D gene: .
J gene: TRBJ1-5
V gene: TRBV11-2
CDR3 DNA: TGTGCCAGCAGCTTAGGGGTTGCGGTCAATCAGCCCCAGCATTTT
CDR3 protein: CASSLGVAVNQPQHF

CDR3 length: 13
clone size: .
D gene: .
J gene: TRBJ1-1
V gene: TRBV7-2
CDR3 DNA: TGTGCCAGCAGCTTCCTTTCAGGCACTGAAGCTTTCTTT
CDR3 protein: CASSFLSGTEAFF

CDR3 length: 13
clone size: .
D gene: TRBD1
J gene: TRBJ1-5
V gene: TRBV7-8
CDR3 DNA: TGTGCCAGCAGCACGACAGGGAATCAGCCCCAGCATTTT
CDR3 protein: CASSTTGNQPQHF

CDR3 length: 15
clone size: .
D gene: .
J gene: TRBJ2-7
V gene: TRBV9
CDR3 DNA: TGTGCCAGCAGCGAGGGGCCGGTAAGCTCCTACGAGCAGTACTTC
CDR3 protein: CASSEGPVSSYEQYF

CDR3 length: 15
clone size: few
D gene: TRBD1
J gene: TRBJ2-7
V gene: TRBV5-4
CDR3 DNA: TGTGCCAGCAGTTCTCGGACAGGGTTAACCTACGAGCAGTACTTC
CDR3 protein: CASSSRTGLTYEQYF

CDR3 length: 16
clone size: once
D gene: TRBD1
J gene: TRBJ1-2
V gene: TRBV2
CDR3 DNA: TGTGCCAGCAGCGCTACTCGACAGGGGGCGACCTATGGCTACACCTTC
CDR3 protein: CASSATRQGATYGYTF

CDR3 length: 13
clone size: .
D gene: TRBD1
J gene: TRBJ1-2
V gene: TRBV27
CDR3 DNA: TGTGCCAGCAGTTTCAGGGGGCCCTATGGCTACACCTTC
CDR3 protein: CASSFRGPYGYTF

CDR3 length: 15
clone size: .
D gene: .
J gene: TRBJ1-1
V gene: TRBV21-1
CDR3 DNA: TGTGCCAGCAGCAAGGGACAGGGGGTGAACACTGAAGCTTTCTTT
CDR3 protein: CASSKGQGVNTEAFF

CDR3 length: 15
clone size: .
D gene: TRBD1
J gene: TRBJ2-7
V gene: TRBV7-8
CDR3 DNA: TGTGCCAGCAGCTCTCGACAGGGACAAACCTACGAGCAGTACTTC
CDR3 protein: CASSSRQGQTYEQYF

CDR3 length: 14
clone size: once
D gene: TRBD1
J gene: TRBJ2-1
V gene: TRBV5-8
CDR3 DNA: TGTGCCAGCAGCCCTGGGACAGGGCCAGATGAGCAGTTCTTC
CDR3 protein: CASSPGTGPDEQFF

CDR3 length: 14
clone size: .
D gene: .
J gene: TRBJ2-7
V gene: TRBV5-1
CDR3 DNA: TGCGCCAGCAGCCCACAGGTAGAAGTGGGCGAGCAGTACTTC
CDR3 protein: CASSPQVEVGEQYF

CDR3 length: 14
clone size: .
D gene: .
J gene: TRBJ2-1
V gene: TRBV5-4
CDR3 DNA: TGTGCCAGCAGCTTAACCGCGGACACTGATGAGCAGTTCTTC
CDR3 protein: CASSLTADTDEQFF

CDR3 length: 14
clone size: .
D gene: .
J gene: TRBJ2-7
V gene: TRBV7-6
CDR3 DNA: TGTGCCAGCAGCTTAGGGGACACTACCTACGAGCAGTACTTC
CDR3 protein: CASSLGDTTYEQYF

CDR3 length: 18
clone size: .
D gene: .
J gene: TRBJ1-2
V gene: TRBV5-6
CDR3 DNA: TGTGCCAGCAGCTTGCCTTACACGTCCCCCCAGTCTAACTATGGCTACACCTTC
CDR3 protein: CASSLPYTSPQSNYGYTF

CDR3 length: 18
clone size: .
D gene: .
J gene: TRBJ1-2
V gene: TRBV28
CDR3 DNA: TGTGCCAGCAGCCCCGAAGACTACATGCGAGTTGGTTCCTATGGCTACACCTTC
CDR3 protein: CASSPEDYMRVGSYGYTF

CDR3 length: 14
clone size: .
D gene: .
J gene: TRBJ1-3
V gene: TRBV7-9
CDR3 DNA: TGTGCCAGCAGCCCCGACAGTTCTGGAAACACCATATATTTT
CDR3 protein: CASSPDSSGNTIYF

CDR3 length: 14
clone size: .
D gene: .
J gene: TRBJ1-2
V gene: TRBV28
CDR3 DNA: TGTGCCAGCAGTTTTTACAGGCGGAACTATGGCTACACCTTC
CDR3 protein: CASSFYRRNYGYTF

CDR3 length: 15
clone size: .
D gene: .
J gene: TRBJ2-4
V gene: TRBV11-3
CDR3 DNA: TGTGCCAGCAGCTCACCCGTACACGCCAAAAACATTCAGTACTTC
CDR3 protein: CASSSPVHAKNIQYF

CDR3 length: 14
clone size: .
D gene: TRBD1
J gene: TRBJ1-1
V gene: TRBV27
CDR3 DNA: TGTGCCAGCAGCCTCCGGGACAGGGGCACTGAAGCTTTCTTT
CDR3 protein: CASSLRDRGTEAFF

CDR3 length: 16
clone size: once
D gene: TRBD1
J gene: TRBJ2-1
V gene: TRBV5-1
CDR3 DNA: TGCGCCAGCAGCTTCCAGACAGGGTTCACCTACAATGAGCAGTTCTTC
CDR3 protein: CASSFQTGFTYNEQFF

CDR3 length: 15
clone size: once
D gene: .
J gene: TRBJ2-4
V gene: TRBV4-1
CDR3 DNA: TGCGCCAGCAGCCAAGAATCGGGCGGACAAGGCATTCAGTACTTC
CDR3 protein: CASSQESGGQGIQYF

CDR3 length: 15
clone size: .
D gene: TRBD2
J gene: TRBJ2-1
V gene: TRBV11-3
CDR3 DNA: TGTGCCAGCAGCTTAAGCGCTAGCGGATACAATGAGCAGTTCTTC
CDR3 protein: CASSLSASGYNEQFF

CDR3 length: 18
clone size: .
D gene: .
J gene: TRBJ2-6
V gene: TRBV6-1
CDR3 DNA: TGTGCCAGCAGTGAGTACAATGTCAGGTACTCTGGGGCCAACGTCCTGACTTTC
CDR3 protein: CASSEYNVRYSGANVLTF

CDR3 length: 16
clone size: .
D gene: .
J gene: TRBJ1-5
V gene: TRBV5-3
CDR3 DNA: TGTGCCAGAAGCCCACCCCGGGGGGAGGGCCATCAGCCCCAGCATTTT
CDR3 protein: CARSPPRGEGHQPQHF

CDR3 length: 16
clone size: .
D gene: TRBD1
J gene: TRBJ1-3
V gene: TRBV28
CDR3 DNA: TGTGCCAGCAGGACAGGGCAGGAGGACTCTGGAAACACCATATATTTT
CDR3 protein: CASRTGQEDSGNTIYF

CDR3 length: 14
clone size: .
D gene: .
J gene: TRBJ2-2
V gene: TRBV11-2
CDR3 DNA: TGTGCCAGCAGCTCACAGGGATGGACCGGGGAGCTGTTTTTT
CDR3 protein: CASSSQGWTGELFF

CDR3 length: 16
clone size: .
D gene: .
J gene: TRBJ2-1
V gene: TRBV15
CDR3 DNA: TGTGCCACCACCCCGGGGTCCGGGGTCTCCTACAATGAGCAGTTCTTC
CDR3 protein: CATTPGSGVSYNEQFF

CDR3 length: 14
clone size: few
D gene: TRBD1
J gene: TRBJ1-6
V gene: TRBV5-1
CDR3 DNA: TGCGCCAGCAGCCTAGACAGGGGGTCTTCACCCCTCCACTTT
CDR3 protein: CASSLDRGSSPLHF